This T cell receptor beta chain was identified during a study of blood T cell repertoires in COVID-19. About the research overall: T cells, B-cell-depleted T cells, or PBMCs supplied cDNA or gDNA.

The germline gives CDR1 SGHRS, CDR2 YFSETQ. The CDR3 covers 17 residues. V gave up 4 bases and J gave up 5 bases; unmatched junction bases: 9. Seattle patient enrollment occurred during active infection, with longitudinal follow-up thereafter. Sequencing was performed with immunoSEQ multiplex PCR; in TCRdb, only in-frame clones are kept and a portion is missing. This table holds roughly 480,000 clones, roughly nine tenths found once. The chain employs TRBV5-1 and TRBJ2-2; 12 nucleotides match TRBD1. This receptor was identified in a man aged 18 to 30 with COVID-19, enrolled during active disease. Sequencing was performed on peripheral blood. The CDR3 here is CASSKPGQGARTGELFF. The CDR3, as DNA: TGCGCCAGCAGCAAACCGGGACAGGGGGCGAGAACCGGGGAGCTGTTTTTT. The whole variable domain, remainder taken from reference TRBV5-1 and TRBJ2-2, is KAGVTQTPRYLIKTRGQQVTLSCSPISGHRSVSWYQQTPGQGLQFLFEYFSETQRNKGNFPGRFSGRQFSNSRSEMNVSTLELGDSALYLCASSKPGQGARTGELFFGEGSRLTVL.